One and the same sample provided the 14 T cell receptor beta chains below, sequenced in a study of blood T cell repertoires in COVID-19. TCRdb keeps only in-frame clones here, not all; method: immunoSEQ multiplex PCR. The data contain roughly 140,000 clones, roughly 84% of them singletons. The sequenced sample consisted of PBMCs or T cells enriched from blood (not recorded which). All receptors derive from a woman between 45 and 65 years old who had been exposed to COVID-19.

The count of this clone is one. The chain carries TRBV6-5 and TRBJ1-5; 9 positions agree with TRBD1. V trimming: 0 bases; J trimming: 10 bases; junction bases outside the gene matches: 7. CDR1 is MNHEY, CDR2 SVGAGI, per germline. The CDR3 covers 15 residues. The CDR3 reads CASSYSRTGEGPQHF. The DNA for the CDR3 is TGTGCCAGCAGTTACTCCCGGACAGGGGAGGGACCCCAGCATTTT.

This clone came up a few times. The chain recombines TRBV5-4 with TRBJ2-5; perhaps TRBD2 as D (6 bases). V lost 0 bases to trimming and J lost 7 bases, with 13 bases between them. The CDR3 is 14 residues long. Germline V gives CDR1 SGHNT, CDR2 YYREEE (reference sequence). Here the CDR3 reads CASSLGPPGVTQYF. The CDR3 DNA reads as TGTGCCAGCAGCTTGGGGCCACCGGGGGTGACCCAGTACTTC.

The chain recombines TRBV9 with TRBJ2-3, with D possibly being TRBD2 (5 bases). The V end was cut by 4 bases, the J end by 0 bases, with 21 bases between. CDR3 length: 18 residues. Germline lookup yields CDR1 SGDLS and CDR2 YYNGEE. The CDR3 reads CASSSRRASHDSTDTQYF. For the CDR3, the DNA is TGTGCCAGCAGCTCCCGTCGGGCTAGCCATGATAGCACAGATACGCAGTATTTT.

The chain carries TRBV9 and TRBJ2-1, with a weak D call TRBD1 (5 bases). This CDR3 spans 14 amino acids. The germline V and J ends were trimmed by 0 bases and 7 bases, with 11 bases remaining between them. Germline V lookup: CDR1 SGDLS, CDR2 YYNGEE. The CDR3 protein is CASSVVDKQNEQFF. The CDR3 coding sequence is TGTGCCAGCAGCGTAGTGGACAAACAGAATGAGCAGTTCTTC.

The chain employs TRBV19 and TRBJ1-1; tentatively, D is TRBD1 (5 bases). The CDR3 has 14 residues. Between the trimmed V and J ends, which lost 2 bases and 11 bases, there was a span of 18 bases. Germline CDR1 reads LNHDA; CDR2 reads SQIVND (reference sequence). CDR3 loop: CASSITLGGKPAFF. The CDR3 DNA is TGTGCCAGTAGTATAACCTTGGGGGGGAAACCGGCTTTCTTT.

CDR3 DNA: TGCGCCAGCAGCCTCCACATCGAGAGCGGCGGGACCCAGTACTTC. It translates to CASSLHIESGGTQYF. This chain connects TRBV4-3 to TRBJ2-5; D is perhaps TRBD2 (5 bases). The V gene lost 4 bases and the J gene lost 7 bases, with 19 bases spanning the gap. Germline CDR1 LGHNA, CDR2 YSLEER. This CDR3 comprises 15 residues.

The chain employs TRBV6-6 and TRBJ2-7, with TRBD2 matching over 10 bases. Germline CDR1 is MNHNY and CDR2 is SVGAGI (reference sequence). V trimming: 8 bases; J trimming: 6 bases; junction bases outside the gene matches: 16. This CDR3 comprises 16 residues. The CDR3 here is CASASRGPSGGSEQYF. In nucleotides, the CDR3 is TGTGCCAGCGCCTCAAGGGGTCCTAGCGGGGGTTCCGAGCAGTACTTC.

The chain employs TRBV9 and TRBJ1-2; no definite D call. CDR1 SGDLS and CDR2 YYNGEE come from the germline V gene. Trimming pared 3 bases from V and 3 bases from J, leaving 15 bases between. The CDR3 sequence is 15 residues long. In nucleotides, the CDR3 is TGTGCCAGCAGCGCCGGGCCCGGGATTCACTATGGCTACACCTTC. As protein: CASSAGPGIHYGYTF.

This sequence joins TRBV5-5 and TRBJ1-2; D unclear. This CDR3 is 14 amino acids long. Germline values: CDR1 SGHKS, CDR2 YYEKEE (reference sequence). V was clipped by 0 bases and J by 4 bases, with 10 bases between them. This CDR3 reads CASSLDSRPYGYTF. CDR3 bases: TGTGCCAGCAGCTTGGACAGCCGTCCCTATGGCTACACCTTC.

This chain uses TRBV11-2 with TRBJ2-2, with D perhaps matching TRBD1 (6 bases). The germline CDR1 and CDR2 sequences are SGHAT and FQNNGV. Trimming stripped 2 bases from V and 7 bases from J, with 20 bases between. There are 17 residues in the CDR3. As DNA, the CDR3 is TGTGCCAGCAGCTTATCAGCAGGGGCAGGGGTCGGCGGGGAGCTGTTTTTT. Protein product: CASSLSAGAGVGGELFF.

V and J are TRBV7-2 and TRBJ1-3, with no clear D. Germline V CDR1 and CDR2: SGHTA, FQGNSA. The ends were cut back, 3 bases at V and 7 bases at J, with 13 bases in the middle. The CDR3 covers 14 residues. CDR3: CASSLLGWRNTIYF. The CDR3 DNA is TGTGCCAGCAGCTTGTTGGGGTGGAGGAACACCATATATTTT. Complete variable domain (other parts from reference TRBV7-2 and TRBJ1-3): GAGVSQSPSNKVTEKGKDVELRCDPISGHTALYWYRQSLGQGLEFLIYFQGNSAPDKSGLPSDRFSAERTGGSVSTLTIQRTQQEDSAVYLCASSLLGWRNTIYFGEGSWLTVV.

The rearrangement joins TRBV3-1 (or the pseudogene TRBV3-2) to TRBJ1-6; possible D gene TRBD1, 5 bases. The CDR3 totals 17 residues. Trimming took off 0 bases at V and 10 bases at J, with 19 bases between the two ends. Germline V gives CDR1 LGHDT, CDR2 YNNKEL (reference sequence). The CDR3 is CASSQDQVRAEGSPLHF. CDR3 coding DNA: TGTGCCAGCAGCCAAGATCAAGTGAGGGCGGAGGGGTCACCCCTCCACTTT.

The chain couples TRBV7-2 to TRBJ1-2, with a tentative D call TRBD1 (6 bases). This CDR3 is 16 amino acids long. V dropped 4 bases and J dropped 5 bases, with 20 bases sitting between them. Germline V gene sequence: CDR1 SGHTA, CDR2 FQGNSA. Here the CDR3 DNA reads TGTGCCAGCAGCTACCATTCTTTTCGACAGGAGTATGGCTACACCTTC. Translated, it gives CASSYHSFRQEYGYTF.

The chain uses TRBV4-1 and TRBJ1-1, with D possibly TRBD1 on 6 matching bases. CDR3 length: 14 residues. Germline V gene lookup returns CDR1 MGHRA and CDR2 YSYEKL. Between the trimmed V and J ends, which lost 1 base and 5 bases, there was a span of 11 bases. CDR3 bases: TGCGCCAGCAGCCAAGGACAGGCTTGGACTGAAGCTTTCTTT. This codes for CASSQGQAWTEAFF.